This TCR beta chain comes out of a study of cytomegalovirus exposure and HLA in healthy donors. From germline, CDR1 is MDHEN and CDR2 SYDVKM. This CDR3 is 15 amino acids long. Deletions cut 7 bases from V and 2 bases from J, with 14 bases between. This clone was found once. Vbeta (60) and Jbeta (13) primers were used in the PCR. Some clones are missing from TCRdb's copy, which holds only in-frame ones; the method was immunoSEQ multiplex PCR. The data contain about 160,000 clones, around 69% of them seen just once; the ten biggest clones take up around 1.4%. This TCR derives from a man in his 60s in good health and CMV-seronegative. Material: PBMCs. The chain combines TRBV28 with TRBJ2-2; D may be TRBD2 (6 bases). The DNA for the CDR3 is TGTGCCAGCAACACTCCACTAGCTAACACCGGGGAGCTGTTTTTT. It translates to CASNTPLANTGELFF. Variable domain in full (rest from reference TRBV28 and TRBJ2-2): DVKVTQSSRYLVKRTGEKVFLECVQDMDHENMFWYRQDPGLGLRLIYFSYDVKMKEKGDIPEGYSVSREKKERFSLILESASTNQTSMYLCASNTPLANTGELFFGEGSRLTVL.